A single sample gave rise to the 3 T cell receptor beta chains below, sequenced in a study of Graves' ophthalmopathy and Graves' hyperthyroidism. From RNA, the CDR3 regions of TCR beta chains were amplified and sequenced. First-round RT-PCR with HTBI primers preceded a second-round multiplex PCR. MiXCR, applied by TCRdb to the multiplex PCR reads, yields one record per CDR3 protein. The repertoire has 400,000 to 450,000 distinct CDR3 sequences, 20% to 25% of them found once; the top ten carry around 3.1%. Sequenced material: peripheral blood. The receptor set was obtained from a woman aged 18-29 years with stable Graves' hyperthyroidism.

In its sample, this clonotype was seen many times. The CDR3 DNA follows: TGTGCCGCCGGGACAGGGACTAACTATGGCTACACCTTC. The encoded protein is CAAGTGTNYGYTF. The chain couples TRBV6-1 to TRBJ1-2; 9 bases are a match to TRBD1. Per the germline V gene, CDR1 is MNHNS and CDR2 is SASEGT. The V gene end was trimmed by 11 bases and the J gene end by 0 bases; junction bases not matched to a gene: 4. CDR3 length: 13 amino acids.

This clonotype was seen many times. This may be a read error, as it is one base from a much larger clone. The chain uses TRBV6-1 and TRBJ1-1; weak D call: TRBD1 (6 bases). The CDR3 spans 15 residues. Germline assignment: CDR1 MNHNS and CDR2 SASEGT. The CDR3, as DNA: TGTGCCAGCAGTGACCCCAGGGGAGGATCCACTGAAGCTTCCTTT. Its translation: CASSDPRGGSTEASF.

There are many counts of this clonotype. The V and J genes are TRBV29-1 and TRBJ1-5, with D maybe TRBD1 (5 bases). This CDR3 spans 14 amino acids. Trimming left V 5 bases short and J 7 bases short, with 18 bases between. Germline V gives CDR1 SQVTM, CDR2 ANQGSEA. The CDR3 DNA reads TGCAGCGTTTCCGCCGGGGGGTTTGAGCAGCCCCAGCATTTT. It specifies CSVSAGGFEQPQHF.